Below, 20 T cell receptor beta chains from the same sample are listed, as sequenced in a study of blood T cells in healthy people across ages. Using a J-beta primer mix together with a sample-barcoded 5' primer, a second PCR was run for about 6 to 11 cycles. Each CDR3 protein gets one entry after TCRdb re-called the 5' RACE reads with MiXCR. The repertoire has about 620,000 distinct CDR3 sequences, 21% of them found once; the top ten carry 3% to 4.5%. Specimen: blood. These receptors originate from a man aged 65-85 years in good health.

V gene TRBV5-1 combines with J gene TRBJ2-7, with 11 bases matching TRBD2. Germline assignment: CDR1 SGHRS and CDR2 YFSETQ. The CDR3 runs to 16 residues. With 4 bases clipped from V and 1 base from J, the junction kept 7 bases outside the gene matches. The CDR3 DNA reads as TGCGCCAGCAGCCCTCTTGGGACTAGCGGATCCTACGAGCAGTACTTC. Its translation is CASSPLGTSGSYEQYF.

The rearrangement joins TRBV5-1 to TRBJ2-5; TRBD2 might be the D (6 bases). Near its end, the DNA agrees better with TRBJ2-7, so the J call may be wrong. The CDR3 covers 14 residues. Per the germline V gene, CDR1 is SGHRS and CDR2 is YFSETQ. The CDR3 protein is CASSSTGSQYEQYF. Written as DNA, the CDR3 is TGCGCCAGCAGCTCAACCGGGAGCCAGTACGAGCAGTACTTC.

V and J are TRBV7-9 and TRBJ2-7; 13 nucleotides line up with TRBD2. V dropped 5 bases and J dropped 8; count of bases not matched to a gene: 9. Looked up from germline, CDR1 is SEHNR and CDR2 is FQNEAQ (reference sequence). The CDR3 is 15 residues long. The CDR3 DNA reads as TGTGCCAGCAGCACCGGACTAGCGGGAGTCTTCAAGCAGTACTTC. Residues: CASSTGLAGVFKQYF.

The CDR3 is CSARDLNSVPYEQYF. Written as DNA, the CDR3 is TGCAGTGCTAGAGACCTAAATAGCGTCCCCTACGAGCAGTACTTC. The chain combines TRBV20-1 with TRBJ2-7, with TRBD2 as a possible D gene (5 bases). The length of the CDR3 is 15 residues. V shed 0 bases and J shed 2 bases, with 14 bases lying between them. Germline V lookup: CDR1 DFQATT, CDR2 SNEGSKA (reference sequence).

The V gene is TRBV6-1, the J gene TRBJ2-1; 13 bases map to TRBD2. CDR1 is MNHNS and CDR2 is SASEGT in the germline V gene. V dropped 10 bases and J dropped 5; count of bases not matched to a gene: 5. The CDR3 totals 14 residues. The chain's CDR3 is CATGLAGVNNEQFF. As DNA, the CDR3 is TGTGCCACAGGACTAGCGGGAGTTAACAATGAGCAGTTCTTC.

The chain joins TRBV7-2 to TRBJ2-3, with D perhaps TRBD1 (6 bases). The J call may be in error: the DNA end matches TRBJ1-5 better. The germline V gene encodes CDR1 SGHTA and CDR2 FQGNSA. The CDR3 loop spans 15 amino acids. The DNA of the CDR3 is TGTGCCAGCAGCTTAGGGGGGCGGAACACAGATACGCAGCATTTT. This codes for CASSLGGRNTDTQHF.

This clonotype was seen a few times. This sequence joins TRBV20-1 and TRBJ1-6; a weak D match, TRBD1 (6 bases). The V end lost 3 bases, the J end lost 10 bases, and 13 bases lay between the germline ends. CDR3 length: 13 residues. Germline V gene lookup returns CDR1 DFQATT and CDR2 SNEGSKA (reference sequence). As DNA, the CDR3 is TGCAGTGCTAGGAAACAGGGCAAGTCACCCCTCCACTTT. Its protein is CSARKQGKSPLHF.

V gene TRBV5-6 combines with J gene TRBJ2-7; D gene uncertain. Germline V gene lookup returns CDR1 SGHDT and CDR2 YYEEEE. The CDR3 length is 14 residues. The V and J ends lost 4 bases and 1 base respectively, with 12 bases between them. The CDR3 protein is CASSPTLNSYEQYF. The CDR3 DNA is TGTGCCAGCAGCCCCACTTTGAATTCCTACGAGCAGTACTTC.

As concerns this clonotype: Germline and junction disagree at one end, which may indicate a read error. CDR3 in amino acids: CASSADRLTDTQYF. CDR3 bases: TGTGCTAGCAGCGCCGACAGACTCACAGATACGCAGTATTTT. The rearrangement joins TRBV7-7 to TRBJ2-3; D may be TRBD1 (5 bases). Germline assignment: CDR1 SSHAT and CDR2 FNYEAQ (reference sequence). CDR3 length: 14 residues.

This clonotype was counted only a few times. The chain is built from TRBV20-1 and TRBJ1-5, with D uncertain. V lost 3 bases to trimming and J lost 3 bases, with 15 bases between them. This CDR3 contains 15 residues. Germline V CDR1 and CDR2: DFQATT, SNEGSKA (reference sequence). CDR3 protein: CSASRDGVSNQPQHF. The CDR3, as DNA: TGCAGTGCTAGTCGAGATGGAGTCTCCAATCAGCCCCAGCATTTT.

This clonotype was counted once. CDR3 DNA sequence: TGTGCCAGCAGTTACAGGGCCGATCCGTATACTGAAGCTTTCTTT. This gives the protein CASSYRADPYTEAFF. The V gene is TRBV28, the J gene TRBJ1-1, with D possibly being TRBD1 (6 bases). CDR1 and CDR2 (germline): MDHEN, SYDVKM. The V end was cut by 4 bases, the J end by 5 bases, with 17 bases between. This CDR3 spans 15 amino acids.

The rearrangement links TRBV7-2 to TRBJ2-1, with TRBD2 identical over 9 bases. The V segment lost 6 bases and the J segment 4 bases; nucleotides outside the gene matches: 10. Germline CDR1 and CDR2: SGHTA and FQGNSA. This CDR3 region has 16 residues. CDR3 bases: TGTGCCAGCAGTTTAAACCCTAGCGGGATATACAATGAGCAGTTCTTC. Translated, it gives CASSLNPSGIYNEQFF.

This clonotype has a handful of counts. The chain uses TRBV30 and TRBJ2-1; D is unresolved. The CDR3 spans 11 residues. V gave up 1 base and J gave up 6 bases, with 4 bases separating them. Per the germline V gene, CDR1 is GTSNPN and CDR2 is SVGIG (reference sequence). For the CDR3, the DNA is TGTGCCTGGAGTGAAAGCAATGAGCAGTTCTTC. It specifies CAWSESNEQFF. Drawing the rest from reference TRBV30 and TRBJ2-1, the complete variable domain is SQTIHQWPATLVQPVGSPLSLECTVEGTSNPNLYWYRQAAGRGLQLLFYSVGIGQISSEVPQNLSASRPQDRQFILSSKKLLLSDSGFYLCAWSESNEQFFGPGTRLTVL.

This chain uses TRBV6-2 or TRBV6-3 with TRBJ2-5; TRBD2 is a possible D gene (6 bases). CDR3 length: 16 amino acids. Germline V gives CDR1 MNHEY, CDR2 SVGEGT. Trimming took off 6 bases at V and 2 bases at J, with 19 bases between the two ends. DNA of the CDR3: TGTGCCAGCAGGAATAGCGGTATAAATCGGCAAGAGACCCAGTACTTC. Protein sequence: CASRNSGINRQETQYF.

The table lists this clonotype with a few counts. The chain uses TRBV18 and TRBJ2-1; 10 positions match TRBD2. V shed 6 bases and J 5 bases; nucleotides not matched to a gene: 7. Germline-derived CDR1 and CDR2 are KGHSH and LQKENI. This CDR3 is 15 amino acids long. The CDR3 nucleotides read TGTGCCAGCTCCCTACTAGCGGGACCCCACAATGAGCAGTTCTTC. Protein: CASSLLAGPHNEQFF.

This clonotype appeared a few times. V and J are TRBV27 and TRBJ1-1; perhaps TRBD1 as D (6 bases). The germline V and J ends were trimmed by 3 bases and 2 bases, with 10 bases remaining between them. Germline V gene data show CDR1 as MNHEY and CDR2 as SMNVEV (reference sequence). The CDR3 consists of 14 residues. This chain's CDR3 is CASSLAGANTEAFF. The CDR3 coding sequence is TGTGCCAGCAGTTTGGCGGGGGCTAACACTGAAGCTTTCTTT.

The CDR3: CASSQDRSGRSNEQFF. CDR3 DNA: TGTGCCAGCAGCCAAGATCGAAGCGGGAGGAGTAATGAGCAGTTCTTC. J is TRBJ2-5 and V is TRBV14; TRBD2 agrees at 9 bases. The better agreement between TRBJ2-1 and the DNA end casts doubt on the J call. There are 16 residues in the CDR3. Germline CDR1 reads SGHDN; CDR2 reads FVKESK.

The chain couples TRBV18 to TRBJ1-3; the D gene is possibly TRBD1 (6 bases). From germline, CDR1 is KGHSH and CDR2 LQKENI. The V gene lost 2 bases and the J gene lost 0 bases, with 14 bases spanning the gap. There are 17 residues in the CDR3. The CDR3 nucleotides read TGTGCCAGCTCACCAGAACCGGACAGCACCTCTGGAAACACCATATATTTT. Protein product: CASSPEPDSTSGNTIYF. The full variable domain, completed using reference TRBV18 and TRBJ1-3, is NAGVMQNPRHLVRRRGQEARLRCSPMKGHSHVYWYRQLPEEGLKFMVYLQKENIIDESGMPKERFSAEFPKEGPSILRIQQVVRGDSAAYFCASSPEPDSTSGNTIYFGEGSWLTVV.

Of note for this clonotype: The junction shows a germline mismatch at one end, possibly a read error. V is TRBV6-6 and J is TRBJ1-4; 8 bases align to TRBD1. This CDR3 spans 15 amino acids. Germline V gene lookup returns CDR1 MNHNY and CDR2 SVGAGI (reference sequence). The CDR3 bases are TGTGCCAGCAGTTCCAGGGGGCCTGGTAATGAAAAACCGTTTTTT. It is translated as CASSSRGPGNEKPFF.

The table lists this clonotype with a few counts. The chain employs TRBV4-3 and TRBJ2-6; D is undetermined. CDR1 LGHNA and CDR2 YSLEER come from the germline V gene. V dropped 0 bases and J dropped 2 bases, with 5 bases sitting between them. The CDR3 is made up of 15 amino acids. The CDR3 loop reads CASSQDRTGANVLTF. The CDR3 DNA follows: TGCGCCAGCAGCCAAGACAGAACTGGGGCCAACGTCCTGACTTTC.